A selection of T cell receptor beta chains follows, all from one sample in a study of T cell changes during pregnancy in multiple sclerosis. TCRdb's copy holds only in-frame clones and misses some; the assay was immunoSEQ multiplex PCR. Of roughly 68,000 clones listed, under 95% are singletons. This specimen was peripheral blood, taken in the second trimester of pregnancy. The receptors stem from a female donor in good health, enrolled as a control in a pregnancy study. Both conserved end residues are part of each CDR3. D genes are given only for firm matches. Not all rows give a size; the values are once, few, many and, for expanded clones, a class.

TRBV20-1	-	-	TRBJ2-7	TGCAGTGCTAGAAGGGGCTACGAGCAGTACTTC	CSARRGYEQYF
TRBV10-3	-	-	TRBJ1-2	TGTGCCATCAGTGAGTCGTCAGGGGCAGCTGGCTACACCTTC	CAISESSGAAGYTF
TRBV19	-	-	TRBJ1-2	TGTGCCAGTAGTATCTCCCAGGGCTCCTATGGCTACACCTTC	CASSISQGSYGYTF
TRBV5-1	-	TRBD1	TRBJ1-3	TGCGCCAGCAGCTTTGGACAGGCGACCTCTGGAAACACCATATATTTT	CASSFGQATSGNTIYF
TRBV2	-	-	TRBJ2-3	TGTGCCAGCAGTGAATACGGGATTCAAGATACGCAGTATTTT	CASSEYGIQDTQYF
TRBV7-8	-	TRBD2	TRBJ2-1	TGTGCCAGCAGCTTAGGGCGGGGGTACTCCTACAATGAGCAGTTCTTC	CASSLGRGYSYNEQFF
TRBV7-7	-	TRBD1	TRBJ2-5	TGTGCTAGCAGCACCCGACAGGGCATAGAGACCCAGTACTTC	CASSTRQGIETQYF
TRBV18	-	TRBD1	TRBJ1-3	TGTGCCAGCTCACCCGACAGGGTTGGAAACACCATATATTTT	CASSPDRVGNTIYF
TRBV10-1	-	TRBD1	TRBJ1-5	TGCGCCAGCAGACCGGGACAGACTAAATATAGCAATCAGCCCCAGCATTTT	CASRPGQTKYSNQPQHF
TRBV5-1	few	TRBD1	TRBJ1-1	TGCGCCAGCAATCGACAGGGGGCGTCGAACACTGAAGCTTTCTTT	CASNRQGASNTEAFF
TRBV5-4	-	TRBD1	TRBJ2-5	TGTGCCAGCAGCATGACAGGGGGCGGGGAGACCCAGTACTTC	CASSMTGGGETQYF
TRBV7-8	-	TRBD2	TRBJ2-6	TGTGCCAGCAGGGTAGCGGGAGTCTCTGGGGCCAACGTCCTGACTTTC	CASRVAGVSGANVLTF
TRBV23-1	-	TRBD1	TRBJ1-1	TGCGCCAGCAGTCAAGCAGCAACAGGGGCCCTGAGCACTGAAGCTTTCTTT	CASSQAATGALSTEAFF
TRBV11-2	-	-	TRBJ1-5	TGTGCCAGCAGCGCGGGACGCAATCAGCCCCAGCATTTT	CASSAGRNQPQHF
TRBV9	-	-	TRBJ2-7	TGTGCCAGCAGCTATAGACAGGTCCCCTACGAGCAGTACTTC	CASSYRQVPYEQYF
TRBV10-2	-	-	TRBJ2-7	TGCGCCAGCAGTGGGCAGGATAACTACGAGCAGTACTTC	CASSGQDNYEQYF
TRBV5-6	-	TRBD2	TRBJ2-1	TGTGCCAGCAGCTTGAGCCCTAGCGGGGGGAAGCCCTTCTTC	CASSLSPSGGKPFF
TRBV29-1	-	TRBD2	TRBJ2-1	TGCAGCGTTGAAGGGCGGGAGGTGATCATCCCCCGCTACAATGAGCAGTTCTTC	CSVEGREVIIPRYNEQFF
TRBV9	-	TRBD2	TRBJ2-1	TGTGCCAGCAGCGTAGGCCTAGCGGAGTACAATGAGCAGTTCTTC	CASSVGLAEYNEQFF
TRBV28	-	TRBD1	TRBJ2-5	TGTGCCAGCAGATGGGACAGGGAAGAGACCCAGTACTTC	CASRWDREETQYF
TRBV6-5	-	TRBD1	TRBJ1-5	TGTGCCAGCAGAGGGACAGGGACCCAGCCCCAGCATTTT	CASRGTGTQPQHF
TRBV7-9	-	-	TRBJ2-5	TGTGCCAGCAGCCTTCAGGGGACCCAGTACTTC	CASSLQGTQYF
TRBV6-1	-	TRBD2	TRBJ2-3	TGTGCCAGCAGCGCGCTAGCGGCCTTCACAGATACGCAGTATTTT	CASSALAAFTDTQYF
TRBV7-2	-	-	TRBJ2-7	TGTGCCAGCAGCTTCTATTCGGGTTCCGCCTACGAGCAGTACTTC	CASSFYSGSAYEQYF
TRBV27	-	-	TRBJ1-4	TGTGCCAGCAGTGGCAGAGGGTGGGATGAAAAACTGTTTTTT	CASSGRGWDEKLFF
TRBV28	-	TRBD2	TRBJ2-1	TGTGCCAGCAGTTCTTTCTGGGAGCGGGGACACAATGAGCAGTTCTTC	CASSSFWERGHNEQFF
TRBV6-1	-	-	TRBJ1-5	TGTGCCAGCAGTGAAGGACAGCCTAATCAGCCCCAGCATTTT	CASSEGQPNQPQHF
TRBV7-2	-	TRBD1	TRBJ2-7	TGTGCCAGCAGCCCAGGGGGCGGGCTGTCTTACGAGCAGTACTTC	CASSPGGGLSYEQYF
TRBV19	-	-	TRBJ2-5	TGTGCCAGTAGTATGCTAGATCAAGAGACCCAGTACTTC	CASSMLDQETQYF
TRBV27	-	TRBD2	TRBJ2-7	TGTGCCAGCAGGTTAACTAGCGGCGCCTACGAGCAGTACTTC	CASRLTSGAYEQYF
TRBV27	-	TRBD2	TRBJ2-3	TGTGCCAGCAGTTTATTAGCGGGAGGCCGAGATACGCAGTATTTT	CASSLLAGGRDTQYF
TRBV5-8	-	-	TRBJ1-1	TGTGCCAGCAGCGCAGGACAATCCGCTTTCTTT	CASSAGQSAFF
TRBV28	once	TRBD1	TRBJ2-7	TGTGCCAGCAGCGAAGACAGGGGCAGCGAGCAGTACTTC	CASSEDRGSEQYF
TRBV5-1	-	TRBD1	TRBJ1-2	TGCGCCAGCGGACGAGGACAGGCCTGGGGCTACACCTTC	CASGRGQAWGYTF
TRBV9	-	-	TRBJ2-2	TGTGCCAGCAGCCAGGGGAGGGGCGGGGAGCTGTTTTTT	CASSQGRGGELFF
TRBV12-5	once	TRBD1	TRBJ1-6	TGTGCTAGTGGTTCCCTGGACAGGGGTAATTCACCCCTCCACTTT	CASGSLDRGNSPLHF
TRBV27	-	TRBD2	TRBJ2-5	TGTGCCAGCAGCCCCCGAGCGGGAGTTGAGACCCAGTACTTC	CASSPRAGVETQYF
TRBV19	-	-	TRBJ2-5	TGTGCCAGTAGTATAGGGGGAGAGCCCCGGCGGACCCAGTACTTC	CASSIGGEPRRTQYF
TRBV28	-	TRBD2	TRBJ2-1	TGTGCCAGCAGTCCAACAGACTTTTCTAGCGGGAGGCCGAGAGGGAATGAGCAGTTCTTC	CASSPTDFSSGRPRGNEQFF
TRBV27	-	-	TRBJ2-7	TGTGCCAGCAGTTTAACTGCGGGGCCGACGTCCTACGAGCAGTACTTC	CASSLTAGPTSYEQYF
TRBV18	-	-	TRBJ2-1	TGTGCCAGCTCACCACCGGCTTACAATGAGCAGTTCTTC	CASSPPAYNEQFF
TRBV10-3	-	-	TRBJ2-7	TGTGCCATCAGTGAGTCCCCAGGGCGAGGTTACCCGTCCTACGAGCAGTACTTC	CAISESPGRGYPSYEQYF
TRBV29-1	-	-	TRBJ2-2	TGCAGCGTAGAGGGCCCCGGGGAGCTGTTTTTT	CSVEGPGELFF